This T cell receptor beta chain was recorded in a study of cytomegalovirus exposure and HLA in healthy donors. Study summary: A subsequent analysis stated that the 95 to 150 validation repertoires were run on the same platform as the roughly 700 first-cohort repertoires.

A note on this clone: Its antigen is undetermined.

Whole-study results and caveats: First-cohort TCR clusters were later found to tend to co-occur in the 120 or so validation repertoires. Most TCR sequences showed up rarely, but some public TCRs showed up in many donors. The study designated roughly 160 TCR beta chains cytomegalovirus-associated.

Sequencing was performed with immunoSEQ multiplex PCR; in TCRdb, only in-frame clones are kept and a portion is missing. The sample carries 150,000 to 200,000 clones, 86% recorded once. The V gene lost 4 bases and the J gene lost 5 bases, with 18 bases spanning the gap. This CDR3 has 14 amino acids. Germline V gene sequence: CDR1 SQVTM, CDR2 ANQGSEA. This clonotype was obtained from a woman aged 18 to 35 in good health and CMV-seronegative. V and J are TRBV29-1 and TRBJ2-7; perhaps TRBD2 as D (5 bases). The specimen sequenced was PBMCs. The CDR3 region has the DNA TGCAGCGTTGTTGCAAGAGGGATTACCGACGAGCAGTACTTC. It codes for CSVVARGITDEQYF.